The entry below describes one T cell receptor (beta chain). The V end was cut by 0 bases, the J end by 4 bases, with 13 bases between. From germline, CDR1 is ENHRY and CDR2 SYGVKD. The CDR3 contains 15 residues. The data were obtained in a study of cytomegalovirus exposure and HLA in healthy donors. Libraries were prepared by immunoSEQ multiplex PCR; TCRdb keeps only in-frame clonotypes and omits some of them. The sample includes roughly 100,000 clones, roughly 86% of them seen just once. The clonotype originates from a woman aged 18-29 years in good health and CMV-seropositive. The chain uses TRBV10-3 and TRBJ2-7, with D possibly being TRBD1 (5 bases). Sequencing used PBMCs. The CDR3 region has the DNA TGTGCCATCAGTGAGTCGATGACAGACTTTTACGAGCAGTACTTC. Protein sequence: CAISESMTDFYEQYF.